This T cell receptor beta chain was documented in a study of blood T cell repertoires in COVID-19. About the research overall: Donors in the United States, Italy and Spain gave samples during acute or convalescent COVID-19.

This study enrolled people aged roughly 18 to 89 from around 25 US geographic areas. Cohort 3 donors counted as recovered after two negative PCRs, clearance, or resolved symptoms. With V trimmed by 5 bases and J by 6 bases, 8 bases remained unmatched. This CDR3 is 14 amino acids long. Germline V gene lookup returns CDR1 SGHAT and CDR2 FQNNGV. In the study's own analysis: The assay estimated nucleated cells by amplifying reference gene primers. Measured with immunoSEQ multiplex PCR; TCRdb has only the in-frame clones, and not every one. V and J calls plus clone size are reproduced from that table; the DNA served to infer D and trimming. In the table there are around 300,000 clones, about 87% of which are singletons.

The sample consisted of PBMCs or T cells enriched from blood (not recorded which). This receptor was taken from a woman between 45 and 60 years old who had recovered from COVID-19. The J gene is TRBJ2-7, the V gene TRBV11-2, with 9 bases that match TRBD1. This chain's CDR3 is CASSPGQGSREQYF. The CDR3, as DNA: TGTGCCAGCAGCCCGGGACAGGGAAGTCGCGAGCAGTACTTC.